The clone carrying this T cell receptor beta chain was detected ten times or more. The antigen is unknown. Deletions cut 5 bases from V and 1 base from J, with 13 bases between. CDR3 length equals 14 residues. Germline V CDR1 and CDR2: SGHRS, YFSETQ. Previously reported methods and listed TCR primers produced the bulk TCR libraries. TCRdb re-analysed the PCR reads in MiXCR, keeping a single row per CDR3 protein. This sample carries tens of thousands of distinct CDR3 sequences, approximately 18% of them seen once, and the ten largest clones take over 1.3%. These data belong to a study of molecular identifiers for immune sequencing clone quantification. Findings of the study overall: For effector cells, clones above 20 RNA copies held over 97% of molecules; for naive cells, under 1%.

This TCR came from a human donor in good health. Some libraries in this study had Jurkat cell RNA spiked in. Specimen: naive CD8+ T cells from blood, with Jurkat cell RNA spiked in. As to subset: FACS-sorted CD8+CD4-CCR7+CD45RA+ naive T cells. The chain uses TRBV5-1 and TRBJ2-7, with TRBD2 as a possible D gene (6 bases). As DNA, the CDR3 is TGCGCCAGCAGTTACGGGACTCCGTCCTACGAGCAGTACTTC. The encoded protein is CASSYGTPSYEQYF.